The clone carrying this TCR beta chain was detected only once. CDR3 length equals 13 residues. Germline CDR1 PRHDT, CDR2 FYEKMQ (reference sequence). Between the trimmed V and J ends, which lost 5 bases and 3 bases, there was a span of 10 bases. This sample was included in a study of control samples from healthy donors and cancer patients. Profiling relied on immunoSEQ multiplex PCR, and the TCRdb table lists in-frame clones only, not all of them. The repertoire includes roughly 120,000 clones, roughly nine tenths of them detected once, and 7.8% sits in the top ten. The receptor's source is a woman between 18 and 30 years old in good health. What was sequenced was blood. The chain is built from TRBV13 and TRBJ1-1; D unresolved. The CDR3 DNA reads as TGTGCCAGCAGCCCTATCTCAGACACTGAAGCTTTCTTT. Its protein product is CASSPISDTEAFF.